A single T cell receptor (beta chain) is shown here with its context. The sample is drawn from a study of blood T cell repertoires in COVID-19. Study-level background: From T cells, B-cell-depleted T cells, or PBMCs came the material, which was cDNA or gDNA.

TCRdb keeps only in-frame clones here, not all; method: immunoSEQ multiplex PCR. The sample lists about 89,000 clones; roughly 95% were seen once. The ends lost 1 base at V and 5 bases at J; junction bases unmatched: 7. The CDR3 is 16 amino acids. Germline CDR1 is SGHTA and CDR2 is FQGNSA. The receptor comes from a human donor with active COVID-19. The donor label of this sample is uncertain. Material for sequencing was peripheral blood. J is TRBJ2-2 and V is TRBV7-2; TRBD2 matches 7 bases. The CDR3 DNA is TGTGCCAGCAGCTTAGATACGGCGGGGGTAACCGGGGAGCTGTTTTTT. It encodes CASSLDTAGVTGELFF.